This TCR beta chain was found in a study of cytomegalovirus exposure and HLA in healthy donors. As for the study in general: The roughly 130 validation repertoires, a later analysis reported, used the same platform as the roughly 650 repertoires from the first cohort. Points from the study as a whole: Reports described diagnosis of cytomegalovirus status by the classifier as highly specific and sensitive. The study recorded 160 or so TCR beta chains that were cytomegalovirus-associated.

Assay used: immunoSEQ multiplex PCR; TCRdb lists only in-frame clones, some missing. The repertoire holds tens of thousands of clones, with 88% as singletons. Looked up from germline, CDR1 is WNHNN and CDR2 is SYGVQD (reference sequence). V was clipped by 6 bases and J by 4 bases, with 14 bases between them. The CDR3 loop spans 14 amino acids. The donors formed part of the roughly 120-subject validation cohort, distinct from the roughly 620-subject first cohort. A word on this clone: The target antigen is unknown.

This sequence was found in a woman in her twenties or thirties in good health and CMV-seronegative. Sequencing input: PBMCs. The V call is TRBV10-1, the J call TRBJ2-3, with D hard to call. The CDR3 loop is CASSLTSDADTQYF. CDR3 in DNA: TGCGCCAGCAGCCTGACGAGCGATGCAGATACGCAGTATTTT.